This passage covers 9 T cell receptor beta chains from one sample sequenced in a study of blood T cell repertoires in COVID-19. Using immunoSEQ multiplex PCR, the repertoire was profiled, and TCRdb retains in-frame clones only, with some absent. Counted here are under 500,000 clones, roughly 91% occurring once; the ten biggest clones make up 4.3%. The sequencing sample was made of peripheral blood. The receptor set was obtained from a woman aged 25 to 39 with acute or convalescent COVID-19.

The chain uses TRBV23-1 and TRBJ2-5; 7 positions match TRBD1. TRBV23-1 is filed as an ORF, its function uncertain. V lost 7 bases to trimming and J lost 2 bases; unmatched junction nucleotides: 16. The CDR3 consists of 17 residues. The CDR3 nucleotides read TGCGCCAGCACCCTTCATAGAGACAGGGTAGTTCAAGAGACCCAGTACTTC. It encodes CASTLHRDRVVQETQYF.

This clone was seen only once. This chain links TRBV29-1 with TRBJ2-5; 10 positions match TRBD2. The J segment lost 5 bases and the V segment lost 6 bases, leaving 24 bases of the junction unmatched. The V gene's germline CDR1 is SQVTM and CDR2 ANQGSEA. The CDR3 runs 19 residues. The CDR3 is CSVPGSSGGFVGPWETQYF. CDR3 in DNA: TGCAGCGTACCCGGGTCTAGCGGGGGTTTTGTCGGTCCGTGGGAGACCCAGTACTTC. Looking up the rest from reference TRBV29-1 and TRBJ2-5 gives the full variable domain: SAVISQKPSRDICQRGTSLTIQCQVDSQVTMMFWYRQQPGQSLTLIATANQGSEATYESGFVIDKFPISRPNLTFSTLTVSNMSPEDSSIYLCSVPGSSGGFVGPWETQYFGPGTRLLVL.

In regard to this clone: The same CDR3 arises from other DNA sequences in this sample as well. The chain has TRBV12-3 or TRBV12-4 and TRBJ1-2; D may be TRBD1 (6 bases). V lost 6 bases and J 2 bases, leaving 10 bases between the germline ends. This CDR3 region has 13 residues. Here the CDR3 DNA reads TGTGCCAGCAGCCCGGACAGAAACTATGGCTACACCTTC. Encoded protein: CASSPDRNYGYTF.

The chain has TRBV11-2 and TRBJ1-4; 9 nucleotides align to TRBD1. The CDR3 runs to 14 residues. Germline lookup yields CDR1 SGHAT and CDR2 FQNNGV. Trimming removed 5 bases from V and 7 bases from J; junction bases left unmatched: 5. Written as DNA, the CDR3 is TGTGCCAGCAGCGCACAGGGGGCGGGTGAAAAACTGTTTTTT. Its protein is CASSAQGAGEKLFF. Complete variable domain (other parts from reference TRBV11-2 and TRBJ1-4): EAGVAQSPRYKIIEKRQSVAFWCNPISGHATLYWYQQILGQGPKLLIQFQNNGVVDDSQLPKDRFSAERLKGVDSTLKIQPAKLEDSAVYLCASSAQGAGEKLFFGSGTQLSVL.

The chain joins TRBV9 to TRBJ1-1; 7 nucleotides agree with TRBD1. V trimming: 4 bases; J trimming: 4 bases; junction bases outside the gene matches: 7. CDR1 and CDR2 (germline): SGDLS, YYNGEE. CDR3 length: 14 residues. CDR3 coding DNA: TGTGCCAGCAGCCCTTCGGGACAGACCACTGAAGCTTTCTTT. Its protein is CASSPSGQTTEAFF.

V is TRBV6-5 and J is TRBJ2-7, with D perhaps TRBD2 (5 bases). This CDR3 is 13 amino acids long. Per the germline V gene, CDR1 is MNHEY and CDR2 is SVGAGI. Trimming cost V 7 bases and J 4 bases, with 14 bases left between them. The CDR3 DNA is TGTGCCAGCACCCTGGTGGAGGAGTACGAGCAGTACTTC. Protein: CASTLVEEYEQYF.

V gene TRBV6-1 combines with J gene TRBJ1-5, with a tentative D call TRBD1 (6 bases). Between the trimmed V and J ends, which lost 0 bases and 4 bases, there was a span of 13 bases. From germline, CDR1 is MNHNS and CDR2 SASEGT. The CDR3 totals 16 residues. The CDR3 spells CASSEAGTRLNQPQHF. CDR3 nucleotide sequence: TGTGCCAGCAGTGAAGCCGGGACAAGACTGAATCAGCCCCAGCATTTT.

The J gene is TRBJ2-1, the V gene TRBV5-1, with D uncertain. V was clipped by 0 bases and J by 5 bases, with 6 bases between them. CDR1 and CDR2 from the germline V gene are SGHRS and YFSETQ. This CDR3 has 13 amino acids. The chain's CDR3 is CASSLEGDNEQFF. CDR3 nucleotide sequence: TGCGCCAGCAGCTTGGAAGGAGACAATGAGCAGTTCTTC.

The genes are TRBV19 and TRBJ1-5; no definite D call. The CDR3 consists of 16 residues. The germline V gene has CDR1 LNHDA and CDR2 SQIVND (reference sequence). V was cut by 2 bases and J by 1 base, with 12 bases left in between. The CDR3 here is CASSILGESSNQPQHF. CDR3 DNA sequence: TGTGCCAGTAGTATACTCGGAGAAAGCAGCAATCAGCCCCAGCATTTT. The full variable domain, rest sourced from reference TRBV19 and TRBJ1-5, is DGGITQSPKYLFRKEGQNVTLSCEQNLNHDAMYWYRQDPGQGLRLIYYSQIVNDFQKGDIAEGYSVSREKKESFPLTVTSAQKNPTAFYLCASSILGESSNQPQHFGDGTRLSIL.